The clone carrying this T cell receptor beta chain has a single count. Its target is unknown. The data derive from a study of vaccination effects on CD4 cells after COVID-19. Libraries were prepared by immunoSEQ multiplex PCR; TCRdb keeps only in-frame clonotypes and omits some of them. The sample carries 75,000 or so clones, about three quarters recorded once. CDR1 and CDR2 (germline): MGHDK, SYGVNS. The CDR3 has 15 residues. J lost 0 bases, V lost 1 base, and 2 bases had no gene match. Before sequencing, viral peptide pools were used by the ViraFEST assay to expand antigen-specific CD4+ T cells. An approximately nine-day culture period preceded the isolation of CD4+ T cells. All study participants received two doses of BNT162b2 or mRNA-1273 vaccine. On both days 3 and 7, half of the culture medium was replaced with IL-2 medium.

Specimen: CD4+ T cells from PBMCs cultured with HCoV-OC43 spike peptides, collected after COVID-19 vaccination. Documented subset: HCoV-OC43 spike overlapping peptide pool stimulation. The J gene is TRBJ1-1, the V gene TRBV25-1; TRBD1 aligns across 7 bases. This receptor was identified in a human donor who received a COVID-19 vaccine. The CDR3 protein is CASSELGQVNTEAFF. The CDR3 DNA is TGTGCCAGCAGTGAATTAGGACAGGTGAACACTGAAGCTTTCTTT.